Following are 10 T cell receptor beta chains from one sample sequenced in a study of T cell repertoires in ileal Crohn's disease. Method: immunoSEQ multiplex PCR; TCRdb's copy keeps in-frame clones and lacks some. The table shows around 9,000 clones, with roughly four fifths occurring only once. Material for sequencing was ileal tissue. The receptors shown here come from an adult with Crohn's disease.

DNA of the CDR3: TGTGCCAGCAGTGCTTCGAGTGGGACAGTCTCCGTTAGCAATCAGCCCCAGCATTTT. Translation gives CASSASSGTVSVSNQPQHF. This sequence joins TRBV6-4 and TRBJ1-5; 7 nucleotides match TRBD1. Looked up from germline, CDR1 is MRHNA and CDR2 is SNTAGT. The V segment lost 4 bases and the J segment 0 bases; nucleotides outside the gene matches: 15. The CDR3 is 19 residues long.

The chain combines TRBV10-3 with TRBJ2-1, with D uncertain. Germline CDR1 and CDR2: ENHRY and SYGVKD. This CDR3 spans 12 amino acids. Trimming cost V 2 bases and J 5 bases, with 4 bases left between them. The CDR3, as DNA: TGTGCCATCAGTGAGGAGAACAATGAGCAGTTCTTC. It is translated as CAISEENNEQFF.

The V gene is TRBV19, the J gene TRBJ1-1, with D possibly TRBD1 on 5 matching bases. Germline CDR1 is LNHDA and CDR2 is SQIVND (reference sequence). V shed 7 bases and J shed 3 bases, with 12 bases lying between them. The CDR3 length is 13 residues. This CDR3 reads CASTAGKDTEAFF. In DNA, the CDR3 is TGTGCCAGTACGGCAGGGAAGGACACTGAAGCTTTCTTT.

V and J are TRBV4-2 and TRBJ1-2; TRBD1 matches 9 bases. There are 15 residues in the CDR3. Trimming at V came to 1 base and at J to 3 bases, leaving 3 bases not matched to a gene. Germline V CDR1 and CDR2: LGHNA, YNFKEQ. For the CDR3, the DNA is TGTGCCAGCAGCCAAGCCTGGACAGGGGACTATGGCTACACCTTC. Translation: CASSQAWTGDYGYTF.

V usage is TRBV11-2 and J usage is TRBJ1-6, with a tentative D call TRBD1 (5 bases). V lost 3 bases, J lost 7 bases, and 16 bases lay in between. CDR3 size: 16 residues. CDR1 and CDR2 from the germline V gene are SGHAT and FQNNGV. CDR3: CASSLSGGSRNSPLHF. CDR3 sequence (DNA): TGTGCCAGCAGCTTGTCGGGGGGGAGTAGGAATTCACCCCTCCACTTT.

The chain is built from TRBV4-1 and TRBJ2-3; 7 bases are shared with TRBD2. This CDR3 is built from 17 residues. Germline CDR1 MGHRA, CDR2 YSYEKL. V was clipped by 0 bases and J by 6 bases; unmatched bases: 12. This CDR3 reads CASSQDGPSGVQDTQYF. CDR3 in DNA: TGCGCCAGCAGCCAAGATGGCCCGAGCGGGGTCCAGGATACGCAGTATTTT.

This clone was detected only a few times. The chain couples TRBV9 to TRBJ2-7; D unclear. Per germline, CDR1 SGDLS and CDR2 YYNGEE. This CDR3 has 14 amino acids. Trimming removed 0 bases at V and 2 bases at J, with 9 bases between. In DNA form, the CDR3 reads TGTGCCAGCAGCGTAGGGGTGGAGCCCTACGAGCAGTACTTC. Translating it yields CASSVGVEPYEQYF.

V gene TRBV5-4 combines with J gene TRBJ1-1; no definite D call. The V end was cut by 3 bases, the J end by 1 base, with 13 bases between. Germline V lookup: CDR1 SGHNT, CDR2 YYREEE (reference sequence). The CDR3 extends over 15 amino acids. The CDR3: CASSSDTAPNTEAFF. The CDR3 region has the DNA TGTGCCAGCAGCTCCGACACCGCACCGAACACTGAAGCTTTCTTT.

This sequence joins TRBV7-8 and TRBJ2-5; 7 bases align to TRBD1. The germline gives CDR1 SGHVS, CDR2 FQNEAQ. CDR3 length equals 16 residues. V lost 2 bases to trimming and J lost 4 bases; unmatched junction nucleotides: 10. In nucleotides, the CDR3 is TGTGCCAGCAGCTTAAACACCAAGGGGGCATTAGAGACCCAGTACTTC. Its translation is CASSLNTKGALETQYF.

This clone qualifies as medium-sized. The chain carries TRBV19 and TRBJ1-1, with D perhaps matching TRBD1 (6 bases). This CDR3 region has 13 residues. Germline assignment: CDR1 LNHDA and CDR2 SQIVND (reference sequence). Trimming stripped 8 bases from V and 5 bases from J, with 15 bases between. The CDR3 loop is CASQPGARTEAFF. In DNA, the CDR3 is TGTGCCAGTCAACCAGGGGCAAGGACTGAAGCTTTCTTT.